This is a list of T cell receptor beta chains from one sample in a study of neoadjuvant nivolumab and ipilimumab in lung cancer. Profiling relied on immunoSEQ multiplex PCR, and the TCRdb table lists in-frame clones only, not all of them. The sample has approximately 30,000 clones; about nine tenths are singletons. Sequencing used peripheral blood, obtained after neoadjuvant nivolumab, alone or with ipilimumab, at or shortly before surgery. These receptors came from an adult with non-small cell lung cancer. Both conserved end residues are trimmed from each CDR3.

v_call cdr3_aa
TRBV19 ASSVDGTDTQY
TRBV7-3 ASSPGVQGDTQY
TRBV18 ASSPGTGTAYEQY
TRBV18 ASSPAVGRSTEAF
TRBV7-9 ASSRSPYNYGYT
TRBV9 ASSATGGNAGELF
TRBV11-2 ASSPDRITMNTEAF
TRBV7-9 ASLPGPTDTQY
TRBV10-3 ACGRGENTEAF
TRBV11-2 ASSLVGSSTDTQY
TRBV4-1 ASSQRLAGAWNEQF
TRBV29-1 SLRRTPAMDQPQH
TRBV7-9 ASSFGLGGTDTQY
TRBV5-1 ASSRSSGSTDTQY
TRBV10-3 AISETAVVGNEQF
TRBV5-1 ASTLDSANYGYT
TRBV7-3 ASSLRHPGQGAANEQF
TRBV20-1 SVKGTSLGY
TRBV29-1 SVETTGADEQY
TRBV5-6 ASSLAPSSYNSPLH
TRBV2 ASSALPPNQPQH
TRBV5-6 ASSLRQPRDTQY
TRBV6-5 ASSLGGRNTEAF
TRBV6-6 ASRFPAESRQY
TRBV5-1 ASSLDPKGDTEAF
TRBV18 ASSLREGDTEAF
TRBV18 ASSPLEEHTEAF
TRBV7-2 ASSPQGPYEQY
TRBV5-8 ASRIQTVNTEAF
TRBV14 ASSSLVGRPTSDTQY
TRBV11-2 ASSSWAYGQETQY
TRBV2 ASPGTAGYT
TRBV14 ASSFRRGNTGELF
TRBV20-1 SARDRNEQF
TRBV11-2 ASSFGLRTDTQY
TRBV2 ASTWASTDTQY
TRBV7-9 ASSFSGFNEKLF